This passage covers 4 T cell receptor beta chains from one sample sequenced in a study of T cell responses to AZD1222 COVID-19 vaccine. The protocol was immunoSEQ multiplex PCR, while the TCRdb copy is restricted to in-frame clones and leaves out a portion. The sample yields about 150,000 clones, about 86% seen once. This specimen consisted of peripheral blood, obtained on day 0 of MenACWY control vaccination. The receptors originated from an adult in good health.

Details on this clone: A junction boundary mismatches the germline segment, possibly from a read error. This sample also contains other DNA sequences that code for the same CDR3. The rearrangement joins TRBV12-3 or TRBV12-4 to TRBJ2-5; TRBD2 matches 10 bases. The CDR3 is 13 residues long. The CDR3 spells CASSLAGVETQYF. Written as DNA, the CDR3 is TGTGCCAGCAGTCTAGCGGGAGTGGAGACCCAGTACTTC.

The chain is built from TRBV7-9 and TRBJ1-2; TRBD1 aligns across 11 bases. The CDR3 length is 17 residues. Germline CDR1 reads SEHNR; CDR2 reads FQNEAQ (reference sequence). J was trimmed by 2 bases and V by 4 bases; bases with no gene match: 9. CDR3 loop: CASSSYRTGGDNYGYTF. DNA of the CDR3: TGTGCCAGCAGCTCCTACCGGACAGGGGGCGACAACTATGGCTACACCTTC.

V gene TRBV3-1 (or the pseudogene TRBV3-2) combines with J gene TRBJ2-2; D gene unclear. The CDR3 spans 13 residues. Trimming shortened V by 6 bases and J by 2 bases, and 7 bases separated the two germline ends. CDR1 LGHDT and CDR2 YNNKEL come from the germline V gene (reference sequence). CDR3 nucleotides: TGTGCCAGCAGAAACACCAACACCGGGGAGCTGTTTTTT. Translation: CASRNTNTGELFF.

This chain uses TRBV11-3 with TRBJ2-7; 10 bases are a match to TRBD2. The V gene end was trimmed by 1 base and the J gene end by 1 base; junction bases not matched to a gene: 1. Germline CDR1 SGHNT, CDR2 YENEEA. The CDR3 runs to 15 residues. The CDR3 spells CASSLGGLASYEQYF. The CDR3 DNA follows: TGTGCCAGCAGCTTAGGGGGACTAGCGTCCTACGAGCAGTACTTC.